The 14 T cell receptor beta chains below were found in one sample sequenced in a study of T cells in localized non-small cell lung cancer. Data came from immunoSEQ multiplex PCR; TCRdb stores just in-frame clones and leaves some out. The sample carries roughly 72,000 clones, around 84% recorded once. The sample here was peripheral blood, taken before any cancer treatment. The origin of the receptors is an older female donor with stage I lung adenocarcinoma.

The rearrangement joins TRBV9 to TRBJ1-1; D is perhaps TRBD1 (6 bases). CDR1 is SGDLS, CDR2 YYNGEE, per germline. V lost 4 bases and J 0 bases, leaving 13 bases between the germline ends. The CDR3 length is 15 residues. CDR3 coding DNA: TGTGCCAGCAGCTTGGGGGCGAATCTGAACACTGAAGCTTTCTTT. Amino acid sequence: CASSLGANLNTEAFF.

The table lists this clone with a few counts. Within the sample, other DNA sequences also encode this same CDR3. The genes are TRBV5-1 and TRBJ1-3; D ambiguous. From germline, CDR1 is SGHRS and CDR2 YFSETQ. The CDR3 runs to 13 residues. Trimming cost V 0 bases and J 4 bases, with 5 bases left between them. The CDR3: CASSLGAGNTIYF. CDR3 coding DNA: TGCGCCAGCAGCTTGGGAGCCGGAAACACCATATATTTT.

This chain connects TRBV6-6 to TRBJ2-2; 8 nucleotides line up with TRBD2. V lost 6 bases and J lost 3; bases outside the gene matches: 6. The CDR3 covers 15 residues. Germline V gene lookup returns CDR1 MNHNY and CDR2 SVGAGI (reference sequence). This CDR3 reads CASSLLADYTGELFF. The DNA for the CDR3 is TGTGCCAGCAGCTTACTAGCGGATTACACCGGGGAGCTGTTTTTT.

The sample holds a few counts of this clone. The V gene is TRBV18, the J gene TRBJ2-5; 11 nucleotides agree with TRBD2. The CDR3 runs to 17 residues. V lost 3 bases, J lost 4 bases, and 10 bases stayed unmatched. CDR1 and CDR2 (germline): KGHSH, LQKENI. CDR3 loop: CASSPSSGGSLGETQYF. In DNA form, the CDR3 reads TGTGCCAGCTCACCGTCTAGCGGGGGGAGTCTAGGAGAGACCCAGTACTTC.

The CDR3 region is CASSNRTPTRKLFF. The CDR3 coding sequence is TGTGCCAGCAGCAATAGGACACCCACACGAAAACTGTTTTTT. This sequence joins TRBV21-1 and TRBJ1-4; no DNA check was done on the table's D call, TRBD1. TRBV21-1 is labeled a pseudogene. The CDR3 length is 14 residues.

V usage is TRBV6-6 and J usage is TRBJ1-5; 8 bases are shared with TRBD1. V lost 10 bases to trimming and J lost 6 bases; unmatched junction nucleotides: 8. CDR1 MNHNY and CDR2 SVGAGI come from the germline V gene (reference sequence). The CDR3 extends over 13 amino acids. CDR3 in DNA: TGTGCCATTGGACAGGGCCTCAGTCAGCCCCAGCATTTT. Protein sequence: CAIGQGLSQPQHF.

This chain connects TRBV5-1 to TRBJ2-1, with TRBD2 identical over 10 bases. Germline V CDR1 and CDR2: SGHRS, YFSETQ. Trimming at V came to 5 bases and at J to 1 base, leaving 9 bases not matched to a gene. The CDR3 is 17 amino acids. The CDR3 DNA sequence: TGCGCCAGCAGATTTGCTAGCGGGAGACTTTCCTACAATGAGCAGTTCTTC. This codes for CASRFASGRLSYNEQFF.

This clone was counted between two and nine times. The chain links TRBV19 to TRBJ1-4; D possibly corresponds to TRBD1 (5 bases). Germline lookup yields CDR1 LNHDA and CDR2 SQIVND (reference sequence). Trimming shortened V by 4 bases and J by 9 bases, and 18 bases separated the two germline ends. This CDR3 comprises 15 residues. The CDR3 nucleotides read TGTGCCAGTAGTACCTCCGGGACGGGAGGGAAAAAACTGTTTTTT. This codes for CASSTSGTGGKKLFF.

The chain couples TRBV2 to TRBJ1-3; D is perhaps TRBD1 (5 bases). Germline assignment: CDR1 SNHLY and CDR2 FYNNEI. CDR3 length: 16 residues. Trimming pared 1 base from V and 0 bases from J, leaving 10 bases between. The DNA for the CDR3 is TGTGCCAGCAGTGAAGGTTGGGGGGGCTCTGGAAACACCATATATTTT. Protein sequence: CASSEGWGGSGNTIYF.

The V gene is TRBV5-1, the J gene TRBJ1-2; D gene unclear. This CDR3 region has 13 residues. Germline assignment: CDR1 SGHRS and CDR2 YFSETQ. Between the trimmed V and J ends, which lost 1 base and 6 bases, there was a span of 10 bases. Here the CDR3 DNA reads TGCGCCAGCAGCTTGAGGGCAGGCAATGGCTACACCTTC. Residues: CASSLRAGNGYTF. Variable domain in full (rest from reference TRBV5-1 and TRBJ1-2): KAGVTQTPRYLIKTRGQQVTLSCSPISGHRSVSWYQQTPGQGLQFLFEYFSETQRNKGNFPGRFSGRQFSNSRSEMNVSTLELGDSALYLCASSLRAGNGYTFGSGTRLTVV.

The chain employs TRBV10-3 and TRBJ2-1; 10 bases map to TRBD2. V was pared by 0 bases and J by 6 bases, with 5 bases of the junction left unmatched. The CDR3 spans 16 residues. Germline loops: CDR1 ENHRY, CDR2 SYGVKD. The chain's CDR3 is CAISESESGRVNEQFF. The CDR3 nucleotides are TGTGCCATCAGTGAGTCAGAGAGCGGGAGGGTCAATGAGCAGTTCTTC.

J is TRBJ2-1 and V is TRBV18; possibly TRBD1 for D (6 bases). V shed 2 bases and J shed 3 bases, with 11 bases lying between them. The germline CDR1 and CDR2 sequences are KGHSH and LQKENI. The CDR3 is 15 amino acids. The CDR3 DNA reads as TGTGCCAGCTCACCAATCCAGGGGAGCTACAATGAGCAGTTCTTC. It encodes CASSPIQGSYNEQFF.

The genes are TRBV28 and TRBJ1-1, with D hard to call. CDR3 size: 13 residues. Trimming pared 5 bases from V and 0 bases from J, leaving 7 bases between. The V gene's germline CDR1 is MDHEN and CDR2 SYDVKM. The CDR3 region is CASSPPMNTEAFF. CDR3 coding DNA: TGTGCCAGCAGTCCTCCTATGAACACTGAAGCTTTCTTT.

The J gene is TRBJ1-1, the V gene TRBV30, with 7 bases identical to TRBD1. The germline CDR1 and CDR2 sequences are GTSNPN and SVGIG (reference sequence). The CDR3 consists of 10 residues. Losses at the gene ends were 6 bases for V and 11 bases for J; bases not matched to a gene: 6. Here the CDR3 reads CACASGGAFF. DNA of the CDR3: TGTGCCTGCGCCTCAGGGGGGGCTTTCTTT.